The entry that follows covers one T cell receptor (beta chain) sequence. CDR1 is SEHNR, CDR2 FQNEAQ, per germline (reference sequence). The CDR3 length is 15 residues. With V trimmed by 2 bases and J by 8 bases, 6 bases remained unmatched. The source of the sample is a study of blood T cell repertoires in COVID-19. Assay: immunoSEQ multiplex PCR; the TCRdb copy retains only in-frame clones and omits some. Of 200,000 to 250,000 clones listed, approximately 80% were seen once; the top ten hold roughly 7%. The receptor was derived from a woman between 50 and 59 years old with acute or convalescent COVID-19. V is TRBV7-9 and J is TRBJ1-4; the match to TRBD1 covers 9 bases. What was sequenced was peripheral blood. The CDR3 here is CASSLRGTGIEKLFF. CDR3 bases: TGTGCCAGCAGCTTACGGGGGACAGGGATAGAAAAACTGTTTTTT.